Listed here is a single T cell receptor (beta chain). Across 24 US areas, participants ranged in age from about 18 to 90 years. The study assigned cohorts using participant-reported clinical history. Two negative PCRs, clearance, or symptom resolution had been documented for recovered Cohort 3 donors. As processed by the authors: Amplification of reference gene primers was used by the study to estimate nucleated cell counts. Generated by immunoSEQ multiplex PCR, the TCRdb table keeps only in-frame clones and is missing some. The V and J calls and clone size were taken over from that table, and D and trimming were inferred from the DNA. The sample records a few hundred thousand clones, around nine tenths being singletons. These data come from a study of blood T cell repertoires in COVID-19. The length of the CDR3 is 15 residues. CDR1 and CDR2 (germline): MDHEN, SYDVKM. Trimming took 2 bases from V and 0 from J, leaving 10 bases between them.

Specimen: PBMCs or T cells enriched from blood (not recorded which). The genes are TRBV28 and TRBJ1-2; D gene ambiguous. This TCR derives from a woman between 50 and 59 years old who had recovered from COVID-19. The CDR3 DNA follows: TGTGCCAGCAGTTTACACAGAAATTCTAACTATGGCTACACCTTC. Residues: CASSLHRNSNYGYTF.